These 23 T cell receptor beta chains were all obtained from the same sample, sequenced in a study of blood T cell repertoires in COVID-19. Generated by immunoSEQ multiplex PCR, the TCRdb table keeps only in-frame clones and is missing some. Among about 180,000 clones listed, around 85% were seen once. The sequenced sample consisted of peripheral blood. The receptors stem from a man in his sixties with acute or convalescent COVID-19.

This clone came up once. The gene calls are TRBV6-5 and TRBJ2-1; D call uncertain. This CDR3 contains 13 residues. Germline CDR1 reads MNHEY; CDR2 reads SVGAGI. V was clipped by 5 bases and J by 5 bases, with 10 bases between them. DNA for the CDR3: TGTGCCAGCAGTCCGCCCAACAACAATGAGCAGTTCTTC. Its translation is CASSPPNNNEQFF.

The rearrangement links TRBV7-2 to TRBJ1-2; tentatively, D is TRBD1 (5 bases). Germline-derived CDR1 and CDR2 are SGHTA and FQGNSA. The CDR3 is 15 amino acids. The V gene lost 1 base and the J gene lost 0 bases, with 9 bases spanning the gap. The CDR3 DNA follows: TGTGCCAGCAGCTTAGGGCAGGGATCTAACTATGGCTACACCTTC. Its translation is CASSLGQGSNYGYTF.

The chain recombines TRBV29-1 with TRBJ2-7; TRBD2 might be the D (6 bases). The length of the CDR3 is 11 residues. The germline gives CDR1 SQVTM, CDR2 ANQGSEA. The germline V and J ends were trimmed by 3 bases and 5 bases, with 8 bases remaining between them. The chain's CDR3 is CSVDSGDEQYF. The CDR3 nucleotides read TGCAGCGTTGATTCGGGGGACGAGCAGTACTTC.

This chain joins TRBV2 and TRBJ1-1, with 7 bases fitting TRBD1. CDR3 length: 15 amino acids. Germline CDR1 SNHLY, CDR2 FYNNEI. V was pared by 1 base and J by 5 bases, with 7 bases of the junction left unmatched. CDR3 region: CASSEVWTGGTEAFF. In DNA form, the CDR3 reads TGTGCCAGCAGTGAAGTTTGGACAGGTGGGACTGAAGCTTTCTTT.

This clone was seen just once. The chain has TRBV27 and TRBJ2-2; D is perhaps TRBD2 (5 bases). V lost 6 bases and J 7 bases, leaving 24 bases between the germline ends. The CDR3 consists of 17 residues. Germline CDR1 and CDR2: MNHEY and SMNVEV (reference sequence). The CDR3 spells CASSLKFRWETGGELFF. In DNA, the CDR3 is TGTGCCAGCAGCCTCAAGTTTCGGTGGGAGACTGGCGGGGAGCTGTTTTTT.

This chain joins TRBV9 and TRBJ2-7; D perhaps matches TRBD1 (5 bases). The CDR3 runs 15 residues. The V gene's germline CDR1 is SGDLS and CDR2 YYNGEE. Trimming took 4 bases from V and 2 from J, leaving 16 bases between them. CDR3 DNA: TGTGCCAGCAGCCCCCAGCAGGGCGGACCCTACGAGCAGTACTTC. It specifies CASSPQQGGPYEQYF.

The chain links TRBV30 to TRBJ1-3; D call uncertain. With 0 bases removed from V and 0 bases from J, the gap between germline ends came to 6 bases. The CDR3 runs to 14 residues. CDR1 is GTSNPN, CDR2 SVGIG, per germline (reference sequence). CDR3 sequence reads: CAWSVYRSGNTIYF. In DNA form, the CDR3 reads TGTGCCTGGAGTGTCTATCGCTCTGGAAACACCATATATTTT. The variable domain in full, with the rest retrieved from reference TRBV30 and TRBJ1-3, is SQTIHQWPATLVQPVGSPLSLECTVEGTSNPNLYWYRQAAGRGLQLLFYSVGIGQISSEVPQNLSASRPQDRQFILSSKKLLLSDSGFYLCAWSVYRSGNTIYFGEGSWLTVV.

The chain uses TRBV10-2 and TRBJ2-7, with 9 positions matching TRBD2. The CDR3 is 16 amino acids. Germline V lookup: CDR1 WSHSY, CDR2 SAAADI. Losses at the gene ends were 3 bases for V and 1 base for J; bases not matched to a gene: 7. The CDR3 DNA sequence: TGCGCCAGCAGTGAATCGACTAGCGGACTGTCCTACGAGCAGTACTTC. Its protein is CASSESTSGLSYEQYF.

The chain uses TRBV10-3 and TRBJ2-1; 14 nucleotides align to TRBD2. From germline, CDR1 is ENHRY and CDR2 SYGVKD. The CDR3 has 14 amino acids. Trimming at V came to 6 bases and at J to 9 bases, leaving 4 bases not matched to a gene. DNA of the CDR3: TGTGCCATCAGACCGGGACTAGCGGGGGCTGAGCAGTTCTTC. Translated, it gives CAIRPGLAGAEQFF.

This chain links TRBV19 with TRBJ1-2, with D perhaps TRBD1 (6 bases). CDR1 and CDR2 (germline): LNHDA, SQIVND (reference sequence). V gave up 7 bases and J gave up 1 base, with 16 bases separating them. This CDR3 contains 15 residues. DNA for the CDR3: TGTGCCAGTATAAGTTCGGGGGGGCTTAACTATGGCTACACCTTC. Its translation: CASISSGGLNYGYTF.

The chain employs TRBV7-9 and TRBJ1-2; 8 bases line up with TRBD1. Germline CDR1 is SEHNR and CDR2 is FQNEAQ (reference sequence). CDR3 length: 14 amino acids. Trimming removed 5 bases from V and 5 bases from J; junction bases left unmatched: 7. The CDR3, as DNA: TGTGCCAGCAGCCGACAGGGGCTTGATTATGGCTACACCTTC. As protein: CASSRQGLDYGYTF.

The chain employs TRBV5-4 and TRBJ2-5; D ambiguous. Deletions cut 6 bases from V and 1 base from J, with 16 bases between. CDR3 length: 15 residues. CDR1 and CDR2 from the germline V gene are SGHNT and YYREEE (reference sequence). The CDR3 here is CASNRMTSTQETQYF. CDR3 sequence (DNA): TGTGCCAGCAACCGTATGACAAGCACCCAAGAGACCCAGTACTTC.

The chain is built from TRBV27 and TRBJ2-2; a weak D match, TRBD1 (5 bases). The germline V gene has CDR1 MNHEY and CDR2 SMNVEV (reference sequence). The CDR3 is 15 amino acids. V was shortened by 5 bases and J by 4 bases, with 14 bases between the two germline ends. The CDR3 coding sequence is TGTGCCAGCAGTAGGGCCAGGGATGGCACCGGGGAGCTGTTTTTT. Translated: CASSRARDGTGELFF.

For this clone: The sample has other DNA sequences that encode this CDR3 too. The chain has TRBV7-2 and TRBJ2-7; 10 bases match TRBD1. Per germline, CDR1 SGHTA and CDR2 FQGNSA. With 4 bases clipped from V and 3 bases from J, the junction kept 0 bases outside the gene matches. The length of the CDR3 is 13 residues. CDR3 nucleotide sequence: TGTGCCAGCAGCTGGGACAGGGGCTACGAGCAGTACTTC. Encoded protein: CASSWDRGYEQYF.

J is TRBJ2-3 and V is TRBV28; tentative D call: TRBD1 (6 bases). The CDR3 sequence is 14 residues long. The germline V gene encodes CDR1 MDHEN and CDR2 SYDVKM. V was trimmed by 5 bases and J by 6 bases, leaving 15 bases between them. The CDR3 sequence: CASSLLNRADTQYF. The CDR3 bases are TGTGCCAGCAGTCTATTGAACAGGGCTGATACGCAGTATTTT.

The gene calls are TRBV5-6 and TRBJ2-7; maybe TRBD1 (6 bases). Germline V lookup: CDR1 SGHDT, CDR2 YYEEEE. This CDR3 has 13 residues. Trimming pared 5 bases from V and 3 bases from J, leaving 12 bases between. CDR3 sequence: CASSSQGGYEQYF. The CDR3 DNA is TGTGCCAGCAGTTCCCAAGGGGGCTACGAGCAGTACTTC.

The V and J genes are TRBV7-2 and TRBJ2-1; TRBD2 matches 7 bases. The CDR3 spans 16 residues. Germline CDR1 is SGHTA and CDR2 is FQGNSA. V shed 2 bases and J 0 bases; nucleotides not matched to a gene: 4. This CDR3 is CASSLIGGSSYNEQFF. CDR3 bases: TGTGCCAGCAGCTTAATCGGCGGGAGCTCCTACAATGAGCAGTTCTTC.

The rearrangement uses TRBV28 and TRBJ2-3, with D tentatively TRBD1 (5 bases). The CDR3 consists of 13 residues. Germline-derived CDR1 and CDR2 are MDHEN and SYDVKM. The germline V and J ends were trimmed by 6 bases and 6 bases, with 13 bases remaining between them. CDR3 nucleotide sequence: TGTGCCAGCAGCCCCCCGGACATGGATACGCAGTATTTT. Its translation: CASSPPDMDTQYF.

This clone was seen a single time. The chain joins TRBV4-1 to TRBJ2-7; D is possibly TRBD2 (6 bases). The germline V gene has CDR1 MGHRA and CDR2 YSYEKL. This CDR3 is built from 16 residues. V lost 2 bases and J 4 bases, leaving 18 bases between the germline ends. CDR3 amino acids: CASSQRVGGIGYEQYF. Written as DNA, the CDR3 is TGCGCCAGCAGCCAAAGGGTCGGGGGAATCGGTTACGAGCAGTACTTC.

The chain links TRBV11-2 to TRBJ2-7, with D possibly matching TRBD2 (6 bases). With 7 bases removed from V and 2 bases from J, the gap between germline ends came to 21 bases. The CDR3 is made up of 16 amino acids. Looked up from germline, CDR1 is SGHAT and CDR2 is FQNNGV. The CDR3 DNA follows: TGTGCCAGCACCACGGGGGTAAGAGATCAAGCCTACGAGCAGTACTTC. The encoded protein is CASTTGVRDQAYEQYF.

The chain links TRBV24-1 to TRBJ2-2, with D possibly matching TRBD2 (6 bases). CDR1 and CDR2 from the germline V gene are KGHDR and SFDVKD. This CDR3 is built from 16 residues. Trimming took off 4 bases at V and 1 base at J, with 12 bases between the two ends. In nucleotides, the CDR3 is TGTGCCACCAGTGACCCCGGAGGGTTGAACACCGGGGAGCTGTTTTTT. Its protein product is CATSDPGGLNTGELFF.

The V gene is TRBV7-2, the J gene TRBJ1-5; a weak D match, TRBD1 (6 bases). The CDR3 contains 15 residues. CDR1 and CDR2 from the germline V gene are SGHTA and FQGNSA. V shed 1 base and J shed 0 bases, with 7 bases lying between them. CDR3 region: CASSLVRGSNQPQHF. The CDR3 nucleotides read TGTGCCAGCAGCTTAGTCAGGGGTAGCAATCAGCCCCAGCATTTT.

The chain links TRBV20-1 to TRBJ1-1; D is uncertain. V lost 5 bases and J 5 bases, leaving 9 bases between the germline ends. Germline V lookup: CDR1 DFQATT, CDR2 SNEGSKA (reference sequence). This CDR3 has 11 residues. CDR3 DNA: TGCAGTGCTCGCAGGCGAACTGAAGCTTTCTTT. The encoded protein is CSARRRTEAFF.